The 2 T cell receptor beta chains in this list originate from one sample, sequenced in a study of blood T cell repertoires in COVID-19. The assay was immunoSEQ multiplex PCR, and TCRdb's table has in-frame clones only and misses some. Seen here are about 240,000 clones, about 88% observed once, and the top ten hold less than 8.5%. Sequenced sample: peripheral blood. The origin of the receptors is a woman aged 70-85 years with active or convalescent COVID-19.

The chain joins TRBV28 to TRBJ1-6; D call uncertain. Trimming left V 6 bases short and J 2 bases short, with 17 bases between. This CDR3 has 17 residues. Germline CDR1 reads MDHEN; CDR2 reads SYDVKM. In nucleotides, the CDR3 is TGTGCCAGCAGGTCTGGTGGAGCCGGGACCTATAATTCACCCCTCCACTTT. It is translated as CASRSGGAGTYNSPLHF.

V is TRBV27 and J is TRBJ1-1; the D is unclear. The V end lost 6 bases, the J end lost 6 bases, and 17 bases lay between the germline ends. Per germline, CDR1 MNHEY and CDR2 SMNVEV (reference sequence). The CDR3 totals 14 residues. The DNA of the CDR3 is TGTGCCAGCAGCGCCCCGGGTCTTTCGGCTGAAGCTTTCTTT. Translation gives CASSAPGLSAEAFF.